This is a list of T cell receptor beta chains from one sample in a study of T cell responses to AZD1222 COVID-19 vaccine. Produced via immunoSEQ multiplex PCR; TCRdb's table is partial and in-frame only. The profile shows about 85,000 clones, approximately 88% of them singletons. Sequencing used peripheral blood, obtained on day 0 of AZD1222 vaccination. These receptors originate from an adult in good health. Both conserved end residues are part of each CDR3. A D gene is named only where the DNA matches it firmly. Clone size, where shown, is once, few, many, or a class for clones that have expanded.

j_call clone_size d_call v_call cdr3_aa cdr3_nt
TRBJ1-1 . . TRBV30 CAWSRGGGVTEAFF TGTGCCTGGAGTCGAGGGGGGGGAGTCACTGAAGCTTTCTTT
TRBJ2-3 . . TRBV7-3 CASSLEGHITDTQYF TGTGCCAGCAGCTTAGAGGGACACATCACAGATACGCAGTATTTT
TRBJ2-1 . . TRBV19 CASSLDPDNEQFF TGTGCCAGTAGCCTCGATCCTGACAATGAGCAGTTCTTC
TRBJ1-1 . TRBD1 TRBV9 CASSAVTGVTEAFF TGTGCCAGCAGCGCGGTGACAGGGGTCACTGAAGCTTTCTTT
TRBJ2-3 . . TRBV18 CASSPLSRDRWVDTQYF TGTGCCAGCTCACCATTGTCCCGGGACCGGTGGGTAGATACGCAGTATTTT
TRBJ2-3 . . TRBV3-1/TRBV3-2 CASRLRQADTQYF TGTGCCAGCAGGCTCAGACAGGCAGATACGCAGTATTTT
TRBJ1-2 . . TRBV7-9 CASSLPVGGYTF TGTGCCAGCAGCCTCCCGGTCGGGGGCTACACCTTC
TRBJ2-1 . . TRBV5-1 CASSLEVNEQFF TGCGCCAGCAGCTTGGAAGTTAATGAGCAGTTCTTC
TRBJ2-7 few . TRBV14 CASSLGHSYEQYF TGTGCCAGCAGCTTAGGACATTCCTACGAGCAGTACTTC
TRBJ2-5 . TRBD2 TRBV4-2 CASSQATSGQETQYF TGTGCCAGCAGCCAAGCCACTAGCGGACAAGAGACCCAGTACTTC
TRBJ1-3 . . TRBV18 CASSPPGATSGNTIYF TGTGCCAGCTCACCACCGGGGGCTACCTCTGGAAACACCATATATTTT
TRBJ2-5 . . TRBV6-5 CASSRPGEETQYF TGTGCCAGCAGCAGACCAGGTGAAGAGACCCAGTACTTC
TRBJ2-4 . TRBD2 TRBV7-2 CASSLKGGREAKNIQYF TGTGCCAGCAGCTTAAAGGGCGGGAGGGAGGCCAAAAACATTCAGTACTTC
TRBJ2-3 . TRBD1 TRBV6-5 CASKGARTDTQYF TGTGCCAGCAAGGGGGCGCGTACAGATACGCAGTATTTT
TRBJ1-1 . . TRBV13 CASRQQGLPEAFF TGTGCCAGCAGACAGCAGGGTTTGCCTGAAGCTTTCTTT
TRBJ1-2 . . TRBV28 CASTQAAYYGYTF TGTGCCAGCACCCAAGCGGCCTACTATGGCTACACCTTC
TRBJ2-5 once TRBD2 TRBV9 CASSVTLAGAGETQYF TGTGCCAGCAGCGTGACGCTAGCGGGAGCCGGAGAGACCCAGTACTTC
TRBJ2-2 . TRBD2 TRBV27 CASSRGEGPNTGELFF TGTGCCAGCAGCCGAGGGGAGGGCCCGAACACCGGGGAGCTGTTTTTT
TRBJ2-1 once TRBD2 TRBV14 CASRISGSNEQFF TGTGCCAGCCGTATTAGCGGGAGTAATGAGCAGTTCTTC
TRBJ2-1 once . TRBV6-5 CASSPHLRDEQFF TGTGCCAGCAGTCCCCATCTGAGAGATGAGCAGTTCTTC
TRBJ2-1 . TRBD2 TRBV18 CASSPGLANNEQFF TGTGCCAGCTCCCCGGGACTAGCTAACAATGAGCAGTTCTTC
TRBJ1-1 . . TRBV7-9 CASSPGSGNTEAFF TGTGCCAGCAGCCCCGGTTCGGGGAACACTGAAGCTTTCTTT
TRBJ2-7 . TRBD2 TRBV7-2 CASSAASGSISYEQYF TGTGCCAGCAGCGCGGCTAGCGGGAGTATCTCCTACGAGCAGTACTTC
TRBJ1-2 . . TRBV7-9 CASSFQQYGYTF TGTGCCAGCAGCTTTCAACAATATGGCTACACCTTC
TRBJ2-7 . . TRBV4-2 CASSQPERDFLREQYF TGTGCCAGCAGCCAACCCGAAAGGGACTTCCTTCGCGAGCAGTACTTC
TRBJ1-1 . TRBD1 TRBV10-3 CAISGPGQGATEAFF TGTGCCATCAGTGGACCGGGACAGGGGGCCACTGAAGCTTTCTTT
TRBJ2-7 . TRBD1 TRBV5-5 CASSGGRGQGHEQYF TGTGCCAGCAGCGGGGGGCGGGGACAGGGCCACGAGCAGTACTTC
TRBJ1-3 . . TRBV2 CASSRGNSGNTIYF TGTGCCAGCAGTCGAGGGAACTCTGGAAACACCATATATTTT
TRBJ2-2 . TRBD2 TRBV7-2 CASSFPGLAGVGTGELFF TGTGCCAGCAGCTTTCCCGGACTAGCGGGAGTCGGGACCGGGGAGCTGTTTTTT
TRBJ2-1 . TRBD2 TRBV27 CASSLSFAGGVYNEQFF TGTGCCAGCAGTTTATCGTTCGCGGGAGGAGTCTACAATGAGCAGTTCTTC
TRBJ2-7 . . TRBV6-5 CASTTWTAYEQYF TGTGCCAGCACCACTTGGACAGCCTACGAGCAGTACTTC
TRBJ2-3 . . TRBV10-1 CASSESRALSTDTQYF TGCGCCAGCAGTGAGTCGAGGGCCCTTAGCACAGATACGCAGTATTTT
TRBJ1-2 once TRBD1 TRBV27 CASSRGTGTGYPINYGYTF TGTGCCAGCAGTCGAGGGACCGGGACAGGGTATCCCATTAACTATGGCTACACCTTC
TRBJ1-4 . . TRBV3-1/TRBV3-2 CASSQDGGGWEKLFF TGTGCCAGCAGCCAAGATGGCGGGGGTTGGGAAAAACTGTTTTTT
TRBJ1-4 . . TRBV27 CASSLGSMEKLFF TGTGCCAGCAGTTTGGGCAGTATGGAAAAACTGTTTTTT
TRBJ1-6 . TRBD1 TRBV19 CASSGTGKGSSYNSPLHF TGTGCCAGCTCCGGGACAGGGAAGGGGAGCTCCTATAATTCACCCCTCCACTTT
TRBJ1-1 medium-sized TRBD1 TRBV3-1/TRBV3-2 CASSQPGQGMNTEAFF TGTGCCAGCAGCCAGCCGGGACAGGGTATGAACACTGAAGCTTTCTTT
TRBJ2-5 . TRBD2 TRBV27 CASSPRRLAGQETQYF TGTGCCAGCAGTCCACGGCGTCTAGCGGGCCAAGAGACCCAGTACTTC
TRBJ2-3 . . TRBV21-1 CASLAGGGVNYTQYF TGTGCCAGTCTGGCGGGAGGGGGGGTTAATTATACGCAGTATTTT
TRBJ2-7 . . TRBV29-1 CSATGDLREQYF TGCAGCGCCACCGGGGACTTGCGCGAGCAGTACTTC
TRBJ1-3 . . TRBV6-6 CACRDRGRDTIYF TGTGCATGCCGGGACCGGGGGAGGGACACCATATATTTT
TRBJ2-1 . . TRBV6-5 CASSYSGNEQFF TGTGCCAGCAGTTATAGCGGCAATGAGCAGTTCTTC
TRBJ1-5 . TRBD1 TRBV28 CASSLGGTGNQPQHF TGTGCCAGCAGTTTAGGGGGGACAGGGAATCAGCCCCAGCATTTT
TRBJ2-5 . . TRBV25-1 CASSDPGVGETQYF TGTGCCAGCAGTGATCCGGGAGTGGGGGAGACCCAGTACTTC
TRBJ1-1 . TRBD1 TRBV4-2 CASSQASSGTGKTEAFF TGTGCCAGCAGCCAAGCATCGTCCGGGACAGGGAAAACTGAAGCTTTCTTT
TRBJ1-2 . . TRBV3-1/TRBV3-2 CASSQVGRFHF TGTGCCAGCAGCCAAGTCGGCAGGTTCCACTTC
TRBJ2-3 . . TRBV7-2 CASSSSEVMRQYF TGTGCCAGCAGCTCCTCGGAAGTGATGAGGCAGTATTTT
TRBJ1-5 . . TRBV28 CASSLPSIADQPQHF TGTGCCAGCAGTTTACCCTCCATCGCTGATCAGCCCCAGCATTTT
TRBJ1-5 . . TRBV18 CASSPPRSQGISNQPQHF TGTGCCAGCTCACCACCCCGGAGTCAGGGTATCAGCAATCAGCCCCAGCATTTT
TRBJ2-1 . . TRBV7-9 CASSFTGYAQFF TGTGCCAGCAGCTTCACCGGGTACGCCCAGTTCTTC